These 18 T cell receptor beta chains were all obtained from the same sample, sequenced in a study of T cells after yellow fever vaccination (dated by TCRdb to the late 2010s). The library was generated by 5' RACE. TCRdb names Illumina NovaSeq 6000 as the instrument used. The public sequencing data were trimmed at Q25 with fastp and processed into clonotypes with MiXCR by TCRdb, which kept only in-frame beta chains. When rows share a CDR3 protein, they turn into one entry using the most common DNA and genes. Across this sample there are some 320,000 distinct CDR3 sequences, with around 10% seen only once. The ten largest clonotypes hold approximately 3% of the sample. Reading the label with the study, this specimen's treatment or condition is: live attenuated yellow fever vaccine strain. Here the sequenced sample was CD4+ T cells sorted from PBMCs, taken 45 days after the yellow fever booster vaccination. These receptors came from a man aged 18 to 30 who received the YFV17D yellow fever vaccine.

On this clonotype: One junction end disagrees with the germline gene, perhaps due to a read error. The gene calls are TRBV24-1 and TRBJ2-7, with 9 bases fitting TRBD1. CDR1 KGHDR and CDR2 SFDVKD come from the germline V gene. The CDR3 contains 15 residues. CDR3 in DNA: TGTGCCACCAGCCACTCCGGGACAGGGTCCTTCGAGCAGTACTTC. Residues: CATSHSGTGSFEQYF.

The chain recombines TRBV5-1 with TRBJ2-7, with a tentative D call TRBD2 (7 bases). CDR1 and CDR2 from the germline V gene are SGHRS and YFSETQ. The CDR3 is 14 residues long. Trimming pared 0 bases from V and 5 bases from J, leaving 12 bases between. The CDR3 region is CASSLDREGNEQYF. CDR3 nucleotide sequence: TGCGCCAGCAGCTTGGACAGGGAGGGCAACGAGCAGTACTTC.

The CDR3 loop reads CASSPPGGRQETQYF. CDR3 DNA: TGTGCCAGCAGCCCCCCCGGGGGTCGGCAAGAGACCCAGTACTTC. V gene TRBV5-4 combines with J gene TRBJ2-5, with D perhaps TRBD2 (6 bases). Germline lookup yields CDR1 SGHNT and CDR2 YYREEE (reference sequence). Trimming removed 4 bases at V and 2 bases at J, with 15 bases between. This CDR3 spans 15 amino acids.

CDR3: CASSLVKGRNTGELFF. CDR3 DNA: TGCGCCAGCAGCTTAGTAAAGGGAAGAAACACCGGGGAGCTGTTTTTT. This chain uses TRBV5-1 with TRBJ2-2; the D is unclear. The V gene lost 2 bases and the J gene lost 2 bases, with 13 bases spanning the gap. In germline, CDR1 is SGHRS, CDR2 YFSETQ. The CDR3 has 16 amino acids. Together with reference TRBV5-1 and TRBJ2-2, the CDR3 gives the full variable domain: KAGVTQTPRYLIKTRGQQVTLSCSPISGHRSVSWYQQTPGQGLQFLFEYFSETQRNKGNFPGRFSGRQFSNSRSEMNVSTLELGDSALYLCASSLVKGRNTGELFFGEGSRLTVL.

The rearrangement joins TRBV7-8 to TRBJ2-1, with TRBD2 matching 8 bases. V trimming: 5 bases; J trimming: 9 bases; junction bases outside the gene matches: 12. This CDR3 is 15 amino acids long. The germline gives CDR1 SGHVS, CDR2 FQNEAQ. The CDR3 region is CASSGGLGVGVEQFF. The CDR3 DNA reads TGTGCCAGCAGCGGGGGACTAGGGGTGGGGGTTGAGCAGTTCTTC.

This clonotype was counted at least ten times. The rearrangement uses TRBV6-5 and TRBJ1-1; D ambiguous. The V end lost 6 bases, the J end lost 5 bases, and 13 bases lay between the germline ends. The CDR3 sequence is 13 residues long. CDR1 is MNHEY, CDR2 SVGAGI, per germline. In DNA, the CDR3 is TGTGCCAGCAGGGTAACCGATGGGACTGAAGCTTTCTTT. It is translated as CASRVTDGTEAFF.

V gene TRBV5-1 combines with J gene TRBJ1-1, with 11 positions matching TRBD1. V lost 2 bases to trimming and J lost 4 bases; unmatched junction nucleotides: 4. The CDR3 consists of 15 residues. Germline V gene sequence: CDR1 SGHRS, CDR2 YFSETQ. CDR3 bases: TGCGCCAGCAGCTTAAGGACAGGGGGCGTCACTGAAGCTTTCTTT. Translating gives CASSLRTGGVTEAFF. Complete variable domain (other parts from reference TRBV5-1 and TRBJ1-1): KAGVTQTPRYLIKTRGQQVTLSCSPISGHRSVSWYQQTPGQGLQFLFEYFSETQRNKGNFPGRFSGRQFSNSRSEMNVSTLELGDSALYLCASSLRTGGVTEAFFGQGTRLTVV.

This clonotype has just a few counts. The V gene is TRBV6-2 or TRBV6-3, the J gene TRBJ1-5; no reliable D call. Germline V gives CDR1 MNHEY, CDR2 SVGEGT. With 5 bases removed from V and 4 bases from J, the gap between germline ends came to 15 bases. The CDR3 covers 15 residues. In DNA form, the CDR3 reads TGTGCCAGCAGTCCCGATGTATTCGGAAATCAGCCCCAGCATTTT. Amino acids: CASSPDVFGNQPQHF.

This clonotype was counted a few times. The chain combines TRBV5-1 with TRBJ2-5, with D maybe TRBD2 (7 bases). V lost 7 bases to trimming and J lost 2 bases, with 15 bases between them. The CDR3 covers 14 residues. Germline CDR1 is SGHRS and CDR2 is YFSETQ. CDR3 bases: TGCGCCAGCTATAGGGAGGGGGTTCAAGAGACCCAGTACTTC. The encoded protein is CASYREGVQETQYF.

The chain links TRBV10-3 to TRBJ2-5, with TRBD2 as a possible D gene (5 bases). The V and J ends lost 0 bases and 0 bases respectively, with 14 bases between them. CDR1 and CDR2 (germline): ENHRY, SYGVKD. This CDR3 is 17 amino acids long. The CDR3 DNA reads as TGTGCCATCAGTGAGTCGATGCCCCAGCGGTACCAAGAGACCCAGTACTTC. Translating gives CAISESMPQRYQETQYF.

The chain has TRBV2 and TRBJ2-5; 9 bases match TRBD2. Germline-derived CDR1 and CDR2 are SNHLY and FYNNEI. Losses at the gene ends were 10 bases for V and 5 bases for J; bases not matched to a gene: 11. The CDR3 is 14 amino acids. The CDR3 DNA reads TGTGCCACCCCCCTTGGGACTAGCAGGGAGACCCAGTACTTC. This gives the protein CATPLGTSRETQYF.

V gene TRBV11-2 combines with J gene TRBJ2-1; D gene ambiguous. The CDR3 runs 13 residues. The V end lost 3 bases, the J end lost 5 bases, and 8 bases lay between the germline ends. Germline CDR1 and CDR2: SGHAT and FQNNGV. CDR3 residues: CASSFGRNNEQFF. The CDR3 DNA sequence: TGTGCCAGCAGCTTTGGACGGAACAATGAGCAGTTCTTC.

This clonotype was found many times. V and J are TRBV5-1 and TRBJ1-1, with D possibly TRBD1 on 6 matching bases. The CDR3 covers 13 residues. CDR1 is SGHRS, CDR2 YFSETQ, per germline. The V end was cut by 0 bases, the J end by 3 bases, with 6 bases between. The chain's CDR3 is CASSLAGDTEAFF. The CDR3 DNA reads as TGCGCCAGCAGCTTGGCAGGGGACACTGAAGCTTTCTTT.

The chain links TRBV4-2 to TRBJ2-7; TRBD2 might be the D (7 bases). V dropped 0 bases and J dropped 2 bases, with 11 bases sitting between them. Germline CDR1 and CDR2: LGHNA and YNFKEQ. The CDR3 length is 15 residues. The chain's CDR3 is CASSQDAGAPYEQYF. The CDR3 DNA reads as TGTGCCAGCAGCCAAGATGCGGGGGCTCCCTACGAGCAGTACTTC.

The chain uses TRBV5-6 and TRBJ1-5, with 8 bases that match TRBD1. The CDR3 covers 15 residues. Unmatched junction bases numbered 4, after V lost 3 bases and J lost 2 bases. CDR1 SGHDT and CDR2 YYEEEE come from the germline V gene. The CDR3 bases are TGTGCCAGCAGCTCCGCGGGACAGGGCAATCAGCCCCAGCATTTT. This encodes CASSSAGQGNQPQHF.

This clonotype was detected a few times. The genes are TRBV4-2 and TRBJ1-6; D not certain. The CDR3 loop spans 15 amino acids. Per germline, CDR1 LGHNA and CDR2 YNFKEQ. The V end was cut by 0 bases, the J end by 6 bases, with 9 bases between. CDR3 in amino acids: CASSQDRTPNSPLHF. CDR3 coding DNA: TGTGCCAGCAGCCAAGACAGGACCCCTAATTCACCCCTCCACTTT.

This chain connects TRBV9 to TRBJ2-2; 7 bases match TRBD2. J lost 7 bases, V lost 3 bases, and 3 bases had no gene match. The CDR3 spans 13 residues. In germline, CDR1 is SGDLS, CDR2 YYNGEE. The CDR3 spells CASSGLAGGELFF. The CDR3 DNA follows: TGTGCCAGCAGCGGACTAGCTGGCGGGGAGCTGTTTTTT.

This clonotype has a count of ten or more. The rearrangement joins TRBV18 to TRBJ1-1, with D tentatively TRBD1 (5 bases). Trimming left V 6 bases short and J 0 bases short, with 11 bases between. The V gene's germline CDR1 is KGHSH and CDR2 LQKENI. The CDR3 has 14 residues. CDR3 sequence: CASSSQGLNTEAFF. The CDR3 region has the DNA TGTGCCAGCTCCTCCCAGGGACTGAACACTGAAGCTTTCTTT. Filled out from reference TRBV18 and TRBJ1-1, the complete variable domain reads NAGVMQNPRHLVRRRGQEARLRCSPMKGHSHVYWYRQLPEEGLKFMVYLQKENIIDESGMPKERFSAEFPKEGPSILRIQQVVRGDSAAYFCASSSQGLNTEAFFGQGTRLTVV.